This T cell receptor (beta chain) was found in a study of OX40 agonist ivuxolimab in advanced cancers. Overall study context: Partial responses were achieved by three patients, one with hepatocellular carcinoma and two with cutaneous melanoma.

Assay used: immunoSEQ multiplex PCR; TCRdb lists only in-frame clones, some missing. The repertoire has some 80,000 clones, approximately 87% of them found once; the top ten carry approximately 0.54%. V shed 3 bases, J shed 7 bases, and the junction held 4 bases outside the gene matches. Germline CDR1 reads SGDLS; CDR2 reads YYNGEE. This CDR3 spans 14 amino acids. This clonotype originated in an adult with an advanced solid tumor such as melanoma, head and neck, liver or kidney cancer. The chain combines TRBV9 with TRBJ2-3, with 11 bases fitting TRBD2. Sequenced material: CD4+ or CD8+ T cells sorted from blood, taken in a trial of the OX40 agonist ivuxolimab. CDR3 bases: TGTGCCAGCAGCGAGACTAGCGGGAAATATACGCAGTATTTT. This codes for CASSETSGKYTQYF.